A selection of T cell receptor beta chains follows, all from one sample in a study of blood T cells in healthy people across ages. TCRdb re-analysed the 5' RACE reads in MiXCR, keeping a single row per CDR3 protein. This sample has about 1.5 million distinct CDR3 sequences, with roughly two fifths found just once. The material sequenced was blood. These receptors originate from a woman aged 18-30 years in good health. Both conserved end residues are part of each CDR3. The D gene is left open where the match is weak. Some rows have no size entry. The others give once, few or many, or a class for an expanded clone.

clone size	J gene	D gene	V gene	CDR3 protein	CDR3 DNA
-	TRBJ1-6	-	TRBV7-9	CASSVKGSSYNSPLHF	TGTGCCAGCAGCGTAAAGGGGAGCTCCTATAATTCACCCCTCCACTTT
few	TRBJ2-1	-	TRBV28	CASSFGPSYNEQFF	TGTGCCAGCAGTTTCGGACCGTCCTACAATGAGCAGTTCTTC
few	TRBJ2-7	-	TRBV27	CASSLSGRGRDEQYF	TGTGCCAGCAGTTTAAGCGGTAGGGGAAGAGACGAGCAGTACTTC
-	TRBJ2-7	-	TRBV6-1	CASRRGRDEQYF	TGTGCCAGCAGACGCGGTCGGGACGAGCAGTACTTC
-	TRBJ1-2	TRBD1	TRBV4-3	CASSHQGQGFTF	TGCGCCAGCAGCCATCAAGGACAGGGGTTCACCTTC
few	TRBJ2-7	-	TRBV3-1	CASSQERGYNEQYF	TGTGCCAGCAGCCAAGAAAGGGGGTACAATGAGCAGTACTTC
-	TRBJ2-1	-	TRBV20-1	CSARDLERVSSYNEQFF	TGCAGTGCTAGAGATCTCGAGCGCGTCAGCTCCTACAATGAGCAGTTCTTC
-	TRBJ2-3	-	TRBV12-5	CASGLVMSRSGADTQYF	TGTGCTAGTGGTTTGGTAATGAGCAGGTCCGGGGCAGATACGCAGTATTTT
-	TRBJ2-2	-	TRBV12-3/TRBV12-4	CASSFVRGYTGELFF	TGTGCCAGCAGTTTTGTTAGGGGGTACACCGGGGAGCTGTTTTTT
-	TRBJ2-7	-	TRBV3-1	CASSQVTGTEQYF	TGTGCCAGCAGCCAAGTTACAGGGACGGAGCAGTACTTC
-	TRBJ2-1	TRBD2	TRBV20-1	CSARCGLADSYNGQFF	TGCAGTGCTAGGTGTGGACTAGCGGATTCCTACAATGGGCAGTTCTTC
-	TRBJ2-3	TRBD2	TRBV6-2/TRBV6-3	CASSYSGGGASSLYF	TGTGCCAGCAGTTACTCAGGCGGGGGGGCCTCATCGTTGTATTTT
-	TRBJ2-3	-	TRBV7-2	CASSLGYTTTDTQYF	TGTGCCAGCAGCTTAGGATATACTACTACAGATACGCAGTATTTT
-	TRBJ2-1	-	TRBV21-1	CADLASDHNEKFF	TGTGCCGATCTAGCTTCAGACCACAATGAGAAGTTCTTC